This is a list of T cell receptor beta chains from one sample in a study of blood T cell repertoires in COVID-19. Using immunoSEQ multiplex PCR, the repertoire was profiled, and TCRdb retains in-frame clones only, with some absent. The table shows 150,000 to 200,000 clones, with approximately 85% occurring only once. Sequencing input: peripheral blood. All receptors come from a woman of 80 years or more with acute or convalescent COVID-19. The CDR3 runs from the conserved cysteine through the conserved F or W. The D gene is left open where the match is weak. Size is omitted from some rows. Given values are once, few, many or a class for expanded clones.

j_gene,abundance,d_gene,v_gene,CDR3nt,CDR3aa
TRBJ2-7,-,-,TRBV14,TGTGCCAGCAGCCGGGGGACAGCGGGCTCCTACGAGCAGTACTTC,CASSRGTAGSYEQYF
TRBJ1-5,-,TRBD1,TRBV29-1,TGCAGCGTCGGGACAGGGGATAGCAATCAGCCCCAGCATTTT,CSVGTGDSNQPQHF
TRBJ1-2,-,TRBD1,TRBV2,TGTGCCAGCAGCAGGGACAGGGTCAACTATGGCTACACCTTC,CASSRDRVNYGYTF
TRBJ1-2,-,-,TRBV6-5,TGTGCCAGCAGTTACTCGGCGGGAGGGGACTATGGCTACACCTTC,CASSYSAGGDYGYTF
TRBJ2-7,-,-,TRBV5-1,TGCGCCAGCAGCTTAGAAAGGACAGTCCTCGAGTACGAGCAGTACTTC,CASSLERTVLEYEQYF
TRBJ2-2,-,-,TRBV4-1,TGCGCCAGCAGCCAAGGGCCAGGGGGGACCGGGGAGCTGTTTTTT,CASSQGPGGTGELFF
TRBJ1-6,-,TRBD1,TRBV5-6,TGTGCCAGCAGCTCTGGGACAGGGTATGGGACAAAACAGCCACCCCTCCACTTT,CASSSGTGYGTKQPPLHF
TRBJ1-1,-,-,TRBV7-9,TGTGCCAGCAGGGGTATCGGAGGAAACACTGAAGCTTTCTTT,CASRGIGGNTEAFF
TRBJ1-5,-,-,TRBV7-8,TGTGCCAGCAGCCCCTTCAATCAGCCCCAGCATTTT,CASSPFNQPQHF
TRBJ2-7,-,TRBD2,TRBV9,TGTGCCAGCAGCGACCGACTAGCGGGAGTCCACGAGCAGTACTTC,CASSDRLAGVHEQYF
TRBJ2-1,once,-,TRBV7-8,TGTGCCAGCAGCCACTCCGGGAATGAGCAGTTCTTC,CASSHSGNEQFF
TRBJ2-2,-,-,TRBV19,TGTGCCAGTAGAGGGGACAAGAACACCGGGGAGCTGTTTTTT,CASRGDKNTGELFF
TRBJ1-2,-,TRBD1,TRBV6-5,TGTGCCAGCAGTTTGAGACAGGGGGCAAGCTATGGCTACACCTTC,CASSLRQGASYGYTF
TRBJ2-3,-,TRBD2,TRBV27,TGTGCCAGCAGTCCAAGGACTAGCGGGCCCACAGATACGCAGTATTTT,CASSPRTSGPTDTQYF
TRBJ2-6,-,-,TRBV27,TGTGCCAGCAGATACATGGGACAAACTCCTTTAGGGGCCAACGTCCTGACTTTC,CASRYMGQTPLGANVLTF
TRBJ2-5,-,-,TRBV20-1,TGCAGTTCACAGATTGGAGAGACCCAGTACTTC,CSSQIGETQYF
TRBJ2-3,few,-,TRBV15,TGTGCCACCAGCAGACGACTAGGAGAGACAGATACGCAGTATTTT,CATSRRLGETDTQYF
TRBJ1-1,-,-,TRBV29-1,TGCAGCATCCGTGGACAGACGCTAAACACTGAAGCTTTCTTT,CSIRGQTLNTEAFF
TRBJ2-5,-,TRBD1,TRBV2,TGTGCCAGCACCTCCGGGACAGGGGGTCAGGAGACCCAGTACTTC,CASTSGTGGQETQYF
TRBJ2-3,-,TRBD2,TRBV7-2,TGTGCCAGCAGCCTCAGCGGGAGCTCACTCACAGATACGCAGTATTTT,CASSLSGSSLTDTQYF
TRBJ2-7,-,-,TRBV7-9,TGTGCCAGCAGCTCCCTTAACTCCTACGAGCAGTACTTC,CASSSLNSYEQYF
TRBJ2-5,-,TRBD2,TRBV5-4,TGTGCCAGCAGCCGGACTAGCGGGGCGGGGGAGACCCAGTACTTC,CASSRTSGAGETQYF
TRBJ1-6,-,TRBD1,TRBV30,TGTGCCTGGAGACAGGGGGCGTCGAATTCACCCCTCCACTTT,CAWRQGASNSPLHF
TRBJ1-1,-,-,TRBV12-3/TRBV12-4,TGTGCCAGCAGTCGGGTCGGTACTGAAGCTTTCTTT,CASSRVGTEAFF
TRBJ1-1,-,-,TRBV10-3,TGTGCCATCGGGGGACACTCGAACACTGAAGCTTTCTTT,CAIGGHSNTEAFF
TRBJ1-2,-,TRBD1,TRBV9,TGTGCCAGCAGCGTCCCGGGACAGGGTGGCTACACCTTC,CASSVPGQGGYTF
TRBJ1-1,-,-,TRBV7-2,TGTGCCAGCAGCCTCAGTCGGGGGAACACTGAAGCTTTCTTT,CASSLSRGNTEAFF
TRBJ2-3,few,-,TRBV7-9,TGTGCCAGCAGCTTGACGGGGTATAGCACAGATACGCAGTATTTT,CASSLTGYSTDTQYF
TRBJ1-5,-,-,TRBV11-2,TGTGCCAGCAGCTTCCAGGGGAGCAATCAGCCCCAGCATTTT,CASSFQGSNQPQHF
TRBJ2-5,once,-,TRBV1,TGCACCAGCAGCCGCCGGGACAGAATTCAAGAGACCCAGTACTTC,CTSSRRDRIQETQYF
TRBJ2-6,-,-,TRBV30,TGTGCCTGGAGTGTCCAATTAGGAGGGACCAACGTCCTGACTTTC,CAWSVQLGGTNVLTF
TRBJ2-3,few,-,TRBV5-5,TGTGCCAGCAGCCGTATCCCGGGTGTTAGCACAGATACGCAGTATTTT,CASSRIPGVSTDTQYF
TRBJ1-2,-,-,TRBV6-5,TGTGCCAGCAGTACCCCCTCGGAGGGACTATATGGCTACACCTTC,CASSTPSEGLYGYTF
TRBJ1-1,-,TRBD1,TRBV3-1/TRBV3-2,TGTGCCAGCAGCAACGGACAGGGGATGAACACTGAAGCTTTCTTT,CASSNGQGMNTEAFF
TRBJ1-3,once,-,TRBV30,TGTGCCTGGAGCACCCGGGACACGCGAAACACCATATATTTT,CAWSTRDTRNTIYF
TRBJ1-4,-,TRBD1,TRBV18,TGTGCCAGCTCACCCGGGACAGGGGTTAATGAAAAACTGTTTTTT,CASSPGTGVNEKLFF
TRBJ1-6,-,-,TRBV27,TGTGCCAGCAGCCGTCACCTCTCTAGACCCCTCCACTTT,CASSRHLSRPLHF
TRBJ1-3,-,-,TRBV5-4,TGTGCCAGCAGCTTGGGGCCCCGGGGGTCCTCTCCAGGAAACACCATATATTTT,CASSLGPRGSSPGNTIYF
TRBJ2-7,-,TRBD1,TRBV2,TGTGCCAGCAGACTAACTACGACAGGGGCTTACGAGCAGTACTTC,CASRLTTTGAYEQYF
TRBJ2-2,-,TRBD1,TRBV7-3,TGTGCCAGCAGCATAGGACAGGGGGCTATCGGCGGGGAGCTGTTTTTT,CASSIGQGAIGGELFF
TRBJ2-3,-,TRBD2,TRBV30,TGTGCCTGGAGTGAGTTAGCGGGAGGTACAGATACGCAGTATTTT,CAWSELAGGTDTQYF
TRBJ1-2,-,-,TRBV6-1,TGTGCCAGCAGTGATACGGGGGAATATGGCTACACCTTC,CASSDTGEYGYTF
TRBJ2-7,-,TRBD1,TRBV7-2,TGTGCCAGCAGCCGGACAGGGGCGTCCTACGAGCAGTACTTC,CASSRTGASYEQYF
TRBJ2-5,-,-,TRBV2,TGTGCCACCAACTACCGCCAAGAGACCCAGTACTTC,CATNYRQETQYF
TRBJ1-6,-,TRBD1,TRBV19,TGTGCCAGTAGTGACAGGGGTGGCCCCTATAATTCACCCCTCCACTTT,CASSDRGGPYNSPLHF
TRBJ2-7,-,TRBD2,TRBV5-1,TGCGCCAGCAGCTTGGTGGCGGGAGGGGGTCGGAGCTACGAGCAGTACTTC,CASSLVAGGGRSYEQYF